This TCR beta chain was captured by sequencing in a study of blood T cells in healthy people across ages. This clonotype was counted at least ten times. What it binds is not known. With a J-beta primer mix and a sample-barcoded 5' primer, a second PCR ran about 7 to 12 cycles. Using its own MiXCR run on the 5' RACE reads, TCRdb lists one record per CDR3 protein. The sample includes 700,000 to 950,000 distinct CDR3 sequences, 55% to 75% seen only once; the top ten take 22%. CDR1 is DFQATT, CDR2 SNEGSKA, per germline (reference sequence). There are 13 residues in the CDR3. The germline V and J ends were trimmed by 5 bases and 3 bases, with 14 bases remaining between them. Study-wide results and limits: Estimated diversity, derived from one million T cells, was regarded as an underestimate.

Sequencing was carried out using blood. The TCR sequence derives from a young man in good health. The chain links TRBV20-1 to TRBJ2-7, with D perhaps assigned TRBD1 or TRBD2 (5 bases each). The CDR3 DNA follows: TGCAGTGCTTCCGGGACGGCCGGCTACGAGCAGTACTTC. Its translation: CSASGTAGYEQYF.